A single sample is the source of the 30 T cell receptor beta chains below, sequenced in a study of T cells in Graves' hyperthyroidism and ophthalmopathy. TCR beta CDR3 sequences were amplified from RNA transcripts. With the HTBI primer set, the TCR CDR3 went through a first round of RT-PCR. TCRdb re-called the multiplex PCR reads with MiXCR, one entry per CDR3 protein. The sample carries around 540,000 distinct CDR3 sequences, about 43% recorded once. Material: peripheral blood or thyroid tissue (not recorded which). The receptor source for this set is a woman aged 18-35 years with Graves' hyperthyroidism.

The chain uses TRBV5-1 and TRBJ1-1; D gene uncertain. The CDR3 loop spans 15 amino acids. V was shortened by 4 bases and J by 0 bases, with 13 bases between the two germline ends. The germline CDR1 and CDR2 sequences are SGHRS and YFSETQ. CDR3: CASSLYPTMNTEAFF. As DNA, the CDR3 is TGCGCCAGCAGCCTCTATCCCACCATGAACACTGAAGCTTTCTTT.

Here the CDR3 DNA reads TGTGCCAGCAGCCAAGTAACAGGGGGGGAGCTGTTTTTT. It is translated as CASSQVTGGELFF. This sequence joins TRBV7-8 and TRBJ2-2; D is possibly TRBD1 (6 bases). Germline V gives CDR1 SGHVS, CDR2 FQNEAQ. V was cut by 5 bases and J by 8 bases, with 12 bases left in between. CDR3 length equals 13 residues.

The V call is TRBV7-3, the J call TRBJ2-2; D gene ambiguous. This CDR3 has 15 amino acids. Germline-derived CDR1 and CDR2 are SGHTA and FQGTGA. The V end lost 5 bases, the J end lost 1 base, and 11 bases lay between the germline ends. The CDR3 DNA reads TGTGCCAGCAGCCAACGTGACCAGAACACCGGGGAGCTGTTTTTT. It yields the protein CASSQRDQNTGELFF.

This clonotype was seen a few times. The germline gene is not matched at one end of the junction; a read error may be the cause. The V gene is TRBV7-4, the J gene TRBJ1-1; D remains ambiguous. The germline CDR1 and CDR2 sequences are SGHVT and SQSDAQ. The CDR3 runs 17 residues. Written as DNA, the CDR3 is TGTGCCAGCAGTTTAGTCAGTTATGGCGGCTCGAACACTGAAGCTTTCTTT. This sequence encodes CASSLVSYGGSNTEAFF.

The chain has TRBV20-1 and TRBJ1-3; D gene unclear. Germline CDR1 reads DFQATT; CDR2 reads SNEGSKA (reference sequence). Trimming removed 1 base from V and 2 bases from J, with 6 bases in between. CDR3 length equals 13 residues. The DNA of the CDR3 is TGCAGTGCTAGAGTGCCAACTGGAAACACCATATATTTT. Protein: CSARVPTGNTIYF.

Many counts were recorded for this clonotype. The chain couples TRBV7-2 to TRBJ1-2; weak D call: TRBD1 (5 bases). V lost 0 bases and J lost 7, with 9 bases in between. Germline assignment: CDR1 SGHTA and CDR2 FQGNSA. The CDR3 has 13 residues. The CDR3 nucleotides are TGTGCCAGCAGCTTAGCCAGGGCCGGTGGCTACACCTTC. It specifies CASSLARAGGYTF.

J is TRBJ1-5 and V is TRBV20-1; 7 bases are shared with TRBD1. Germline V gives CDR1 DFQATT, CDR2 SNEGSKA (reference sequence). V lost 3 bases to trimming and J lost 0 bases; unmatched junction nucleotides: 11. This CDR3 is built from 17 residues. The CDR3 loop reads CSASRGTVGYSNQPQHF. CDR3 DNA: TGCAGTGCTAGTCGGGGGACAGTTGGGTATAGCAATCAGCCCCAGCATTTT.

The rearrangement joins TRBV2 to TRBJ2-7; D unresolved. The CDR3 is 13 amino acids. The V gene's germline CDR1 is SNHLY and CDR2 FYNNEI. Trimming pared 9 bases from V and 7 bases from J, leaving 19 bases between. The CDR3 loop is CASSQGATDEQYF. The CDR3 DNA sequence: TGTGCCAGTAGTCAAGGAGCCACAGATGAGCAGTACTTC.

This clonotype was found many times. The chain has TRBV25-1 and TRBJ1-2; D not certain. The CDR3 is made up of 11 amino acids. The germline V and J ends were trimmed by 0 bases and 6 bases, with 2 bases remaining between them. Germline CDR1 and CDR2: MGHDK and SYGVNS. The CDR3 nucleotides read TGTGCCAGCAGTGAATATAATGGCTACACCTTC. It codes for CASSEYNGYTF.

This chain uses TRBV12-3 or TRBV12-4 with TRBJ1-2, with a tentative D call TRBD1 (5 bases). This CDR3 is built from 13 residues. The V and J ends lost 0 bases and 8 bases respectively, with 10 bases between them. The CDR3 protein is CASSLAGARGYTF. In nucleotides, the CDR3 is TGTGCCAGCAGTTTAGCAGGGGCCCGGGGCTACACCTTC.

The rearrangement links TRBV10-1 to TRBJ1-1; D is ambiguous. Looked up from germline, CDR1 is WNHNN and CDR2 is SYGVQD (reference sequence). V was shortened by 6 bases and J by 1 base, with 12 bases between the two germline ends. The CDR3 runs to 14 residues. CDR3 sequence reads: CASSFLGENTEAFF. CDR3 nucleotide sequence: TGCGCCAGCAGCTTTCTTGGAGAGAACACTGAAGCTTTCTTT.

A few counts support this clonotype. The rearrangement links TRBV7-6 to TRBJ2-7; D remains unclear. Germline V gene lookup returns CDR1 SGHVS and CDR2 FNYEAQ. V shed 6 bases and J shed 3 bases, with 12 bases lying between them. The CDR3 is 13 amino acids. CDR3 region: CASRPTLSYEQYF. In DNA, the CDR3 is TGTGCCAGCAGACCCACACTGAGCTACGAGCAGTACTTC.

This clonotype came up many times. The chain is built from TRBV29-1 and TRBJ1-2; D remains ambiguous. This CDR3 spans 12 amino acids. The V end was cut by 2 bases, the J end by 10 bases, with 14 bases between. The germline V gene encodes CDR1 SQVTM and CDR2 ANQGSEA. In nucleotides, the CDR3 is TGCAGCGTTGAAAGGCGGTCCCGAGACTACACCTTC. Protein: CSVERRSRDYTF.

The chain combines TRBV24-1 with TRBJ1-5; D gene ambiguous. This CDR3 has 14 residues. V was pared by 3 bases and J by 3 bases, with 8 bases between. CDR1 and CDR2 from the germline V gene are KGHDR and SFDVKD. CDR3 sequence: CATSDPSANQPQHF. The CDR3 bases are TGTGCCACCAGTGATCCCTCGGCCAATCAGCCCCAGCATTTT.

Written as DNA, the CDR3 is TGTGCCAGCAGTGAAGAACGTAGCGGGGAGCTGTTTTTT. It specifies CASSEERSGELFF. The rearrangement uses TRBV6-1 and TRBJ2-2; D remains ambiguous. This CDR3 has 13 residues. Germline assignment: CDR1 MNHNS and CDR2 SASEGT. Trimming pared 1 base from V and 7 bases from J, leaving 7 bases between.

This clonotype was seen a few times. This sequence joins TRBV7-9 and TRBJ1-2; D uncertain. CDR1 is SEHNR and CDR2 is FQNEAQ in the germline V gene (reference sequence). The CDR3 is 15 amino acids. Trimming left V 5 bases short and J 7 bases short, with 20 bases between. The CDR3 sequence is CASSVSGGREGGYTF. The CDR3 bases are TGTGCCAGCAGCGTCAGTGGAGGGCGAGAGGGTGGCTACACCTTC.

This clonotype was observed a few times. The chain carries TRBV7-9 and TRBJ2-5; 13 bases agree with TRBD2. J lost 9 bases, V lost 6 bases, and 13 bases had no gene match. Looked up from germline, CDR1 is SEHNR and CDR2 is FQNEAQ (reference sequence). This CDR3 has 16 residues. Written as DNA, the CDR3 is TGTGCCAGCAGTCATCCTCCGGGACTAGCGGGAATGGCCCAGTACTTC. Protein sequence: CASSHPPGLAGMAQYF.

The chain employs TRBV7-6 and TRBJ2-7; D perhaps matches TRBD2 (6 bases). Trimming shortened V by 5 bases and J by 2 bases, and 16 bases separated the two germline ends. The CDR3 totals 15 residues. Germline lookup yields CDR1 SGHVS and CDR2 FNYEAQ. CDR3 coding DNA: TGTGCCAGCAGCCCCTGGGGTAGCGGCACCTACGAGCAGTACTTC. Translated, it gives CASSPWGSGTYEQYF. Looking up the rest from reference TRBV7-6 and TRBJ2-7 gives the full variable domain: GAGVSQSPRYKVTKRGQDVALRCDPISGHVSLYWYRQALGQGPEFLTYFNYEAQQDKSGLPNDRFSAERPEGSISTLTIQRTEQRDSAMYRCASSPWGSGTYEQYFGPGTRLTVT.

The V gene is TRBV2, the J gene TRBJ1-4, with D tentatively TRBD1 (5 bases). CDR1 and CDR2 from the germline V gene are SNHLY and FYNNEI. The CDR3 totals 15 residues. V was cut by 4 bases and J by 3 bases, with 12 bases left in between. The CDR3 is CASSGQGFANEKLFF. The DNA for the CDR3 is TGTGCCAGCAGTGGCCAGGGTTTTGCTAATGAAAAACTGTTTTTT.

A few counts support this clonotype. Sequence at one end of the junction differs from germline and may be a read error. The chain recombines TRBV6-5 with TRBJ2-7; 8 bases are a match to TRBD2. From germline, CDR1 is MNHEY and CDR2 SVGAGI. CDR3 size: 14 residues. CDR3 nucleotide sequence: TGTGCCATCAGTTACGGGGCGGGAGGACGCGAGCAGTACTTC. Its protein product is CAISYGAGGREQYF.

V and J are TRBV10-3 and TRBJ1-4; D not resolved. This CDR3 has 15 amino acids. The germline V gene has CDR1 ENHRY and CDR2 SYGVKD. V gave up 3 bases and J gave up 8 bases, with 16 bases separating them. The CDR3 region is CAISEDLKGWEKLFF. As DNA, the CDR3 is TGTGCCATCAGTGAAGATCTGAAGGGTTGGGAAAAACTGTTTTTT.

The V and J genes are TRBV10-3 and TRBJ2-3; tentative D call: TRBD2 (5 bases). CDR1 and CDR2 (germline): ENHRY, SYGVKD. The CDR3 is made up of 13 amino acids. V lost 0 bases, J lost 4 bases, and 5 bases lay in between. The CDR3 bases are TGTGCCATCAGTGAGTCTAGCGCAGATACGCAGTATTTT. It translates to CAISESSADTQYF.

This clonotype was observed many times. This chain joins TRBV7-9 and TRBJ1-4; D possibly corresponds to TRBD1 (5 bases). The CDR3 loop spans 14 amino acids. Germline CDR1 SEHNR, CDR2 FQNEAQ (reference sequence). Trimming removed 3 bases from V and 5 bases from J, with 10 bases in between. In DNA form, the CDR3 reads TGTGCCAGCAGCTTGGCCGGGGGGAATGAAAAACTGTTTTTT. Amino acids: CASSLAGGNEKLFF.

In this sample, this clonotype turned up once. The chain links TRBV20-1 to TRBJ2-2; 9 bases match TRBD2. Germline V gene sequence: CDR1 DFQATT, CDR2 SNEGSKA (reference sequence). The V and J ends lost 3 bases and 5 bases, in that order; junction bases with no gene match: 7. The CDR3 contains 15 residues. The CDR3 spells CSARIPGLATGELFF. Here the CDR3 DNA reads TGCAGTGCTAGGATCCCGGGACTAGCTACCGGGGAGCTGTTTTTT.

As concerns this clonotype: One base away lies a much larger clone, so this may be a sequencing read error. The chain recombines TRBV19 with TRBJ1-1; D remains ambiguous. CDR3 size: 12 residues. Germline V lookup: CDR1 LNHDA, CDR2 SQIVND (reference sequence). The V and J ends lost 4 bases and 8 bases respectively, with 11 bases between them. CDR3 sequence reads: CASSKGRAEAFF. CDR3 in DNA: TGTGCCAGTAGTAAAGGCCGGGCCGAAGCTTTCTTT.

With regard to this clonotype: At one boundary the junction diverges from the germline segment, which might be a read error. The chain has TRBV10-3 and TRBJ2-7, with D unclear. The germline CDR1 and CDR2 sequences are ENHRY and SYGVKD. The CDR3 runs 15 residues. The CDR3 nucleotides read TGTGCCAGCAGTTACTCCGGCAGGTCACCCTACGAGCAGTACTTC. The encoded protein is CASSYSGRSPYEQYF.

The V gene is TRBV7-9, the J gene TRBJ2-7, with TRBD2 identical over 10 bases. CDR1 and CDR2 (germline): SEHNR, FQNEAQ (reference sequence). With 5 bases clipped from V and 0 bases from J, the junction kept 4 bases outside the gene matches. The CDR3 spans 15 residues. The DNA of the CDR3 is TGTGCCAGCAGCACCGGGACTAGCGTCTCCTACGAGCAGTACTTC. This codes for CASSTGTSVSYEQYF. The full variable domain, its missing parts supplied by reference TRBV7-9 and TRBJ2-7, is DTGVSQNPRHKITKRGQNVTFRCDPISEHNRLYWYRQTLGQGPEFLTYFQNEAQLEKSRLLSDRFSAERPKGSFSTLEIQRTEQGDSAMYLCASSTGTSVSYEQYFGPGTRLTVT.

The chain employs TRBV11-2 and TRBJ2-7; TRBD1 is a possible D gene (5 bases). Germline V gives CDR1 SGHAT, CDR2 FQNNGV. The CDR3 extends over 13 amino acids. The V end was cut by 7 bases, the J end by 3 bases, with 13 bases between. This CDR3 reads CASTLLGDYEQYF. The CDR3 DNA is TGTGCCAGCACTCTATTAGGGGACTACGAGCAGTACTTC.

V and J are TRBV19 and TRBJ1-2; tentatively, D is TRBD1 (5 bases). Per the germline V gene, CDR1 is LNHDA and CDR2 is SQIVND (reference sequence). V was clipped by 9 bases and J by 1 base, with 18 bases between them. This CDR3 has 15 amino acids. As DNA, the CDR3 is TGTGCCAGCCGGGGGGAAATCAACCTTAACTATGGCTACACCTTC. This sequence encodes CASRGEINLNYGYTF.

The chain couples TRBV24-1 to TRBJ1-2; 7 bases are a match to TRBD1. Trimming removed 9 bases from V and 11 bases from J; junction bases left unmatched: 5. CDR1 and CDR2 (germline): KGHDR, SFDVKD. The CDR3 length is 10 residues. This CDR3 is CATQGQPYTF. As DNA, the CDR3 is TGTGCCACCCAGGGACAGCCATACACCTTC.